The next 10 T cell receptor beta chains were all read from a single sample in a study of T cell clones after liver transplantation. The method was immunoSEQ multiplex PCR; TCRdb's version includes in-frame clones alone and lacks a portion of them. The sample includes 70,000 to 80,000 clones, roughly 90% of them seen just once. Sample: CD4+ T cells from blood, taken before liver transplant. These TCRs come from a human donor who received a liver transplant.

The chain employs TRBV5-1 and TRBJ2-3, with D perhaps matching TRBD2 (6 bases). CDR1 and CDR2 from the germline V gene are SGHRS and YFSETQ. Trimming took off 4 bases at V and 4 bases at J, with 16 bases between the two ends. The CDR3 contains 15 residues. The CDR3 DNA is TGCGCCAGCAGCGTAGACGGGGAGGTCGCAGATACGCAGTATTTT. Amino acids: CASSVDGEVADTQYF.

The chain is built from TRBV19 and TRBJ2-3, with 9 nucleotides matching TRBD1. Trimming removed 7 bases from V and 1 base from J; junction bases left unmatched: 6. The CDR3 contains 15 residues. Germline CDR1 reads LNHDA; CDR2 reads SQIVND (reference sequence). The CDR3 DNA is TGTGCCAGTATGAGGACAGGGGCGCGCACAGATACGCAGTATTTT. Encoded protein: CASMRTGARTDTQYF.

In its sample, this clone was seen once. This rearrangement joins TRBV29-1 to TRBJ2-1; TRBD1 matches 11 bases. The junction had 3 bases not matched to a gene; V was cut back by 8 bases and J by 3 bases. Looked up from germline, CDR1 is SQVTM and CDR2 is ANQGSEA. The CDR3 runs to 13 residues. The CDR3 region has the DNA TGCAGCACCGGGACAGGGGGCTACAATGAGCAGTTCTTC. Protein product: CSTGTGGYNEQFF.

The V call is TRBV18, the J call TRBJ2-7; D is possibly TRBD2 (6 bases). Germline assignment: CDR1 KGHSH and CDR2 LQKENI. This CDR3 is built from 14 residues. V was cut by 1 base and J by 6 bases, with 13 bases left in between. CDR3 amino acids: CASSPQGGPGEQYF. The CDR3 coding sequence is TGTGCCAGCTCACCACAGGGAGGACCCGGCGAGCAGTACTTC.

This chain uses TRBV7-9 with TRBJ2-3; D is undetermined. Germline CDR1 is SEHNR and CDR2 is FQNEAQ (reference sequence). The V end lost 2 bases, the J end lost 6 bases, and 9 bases lay between the germline ends. CDR3 length equals 13 residues. CDR3 bases: TGTGCCAGCAGCTTAATGGCAGCCGATACGCAGTATTTT. It translates to CASSLMAADTQYF.

V and J are TRBV10-3 and TRBJ2-6, with D tentatively TRBD2 (6 bases). CDR1 and CDR2 (germline): ENHRY, SYGVKD. Trimming cost V 2 bases and J 0 bases, with 8 bases left between them. This CDR3 is 16 amino acids long. CDR3 region: CAISEEGLSGANVLTF. The CDR3, as DNA: TGTGCCATCAGTGAGGAGGGACTCTCTGGGGCCAACGTCCTGACTTTC.

This chain links TRBV18 with TRBJ1-4; possibly TRBD1 for D (6 bases). Trimming removed 9 bases from V and 8 bases from J, with 13 bases in between. Germline CDR1 reads KGHSH; CDR2 reads LQKENI. The CDR3 extends over 12 amino acids. The CDR3 is CASSGAGEKLFF. The CDR3 nucleotides read TGTGCCAGTTCAGGGGCTGGCGAAAAACTGTTTTTT.

This sequence joins TRBV11-3 and TRBJ2-1, with 9 bases lining up with TRBD2. V dropped 5 bases and J dropped 6; count of bases not matched to a gene: 5. The length of the CDR3 is 14 residues. Germline V lookup: CDR1 SGHNT, CDR2 YENEEA. CDR3 in amino acids: CASSPRLAANEQFF. The CDR3 DNA follows: TGTGCCAGCAGCCCCCGACTAGCGGCCAATGAGCAGTTCTTC.

The V and J genes are TRBV11-3 and TRBJ2-7, with TRBD1 matching over 7 bases. Per germline, CDR1 SGHNT and CDR2 YENEEA. The CDR3 has 13 amino acids. Trimming cost V 3 bases and J 4 bases; bases outside gene matches: 3. The CDR3, as DNA: TGTGCCAGCAGCTTGACAGGGCGGTACGAGCAGTACTTC. This codes for CASSLTGRYEQYF.

V is TRBV27 and J is TRBJ1-5; perhaps TRBD1 as D (5 bases). CDR1 is MNHEY, CDR2 SMNVEV, per germline (reference sequence). With 1 base removed from V and 6 bases from J, the gap between germline ends came to 10 bases. The CDR3 spans 14 residues. This chain's CDR3 is CASSLLGGFQPQHF. The CDR3 region has the DNA TGTGCCAGCAGTTTATTGGGGGGGTTTCAGCCCCAGCATTTT.